This T cell receptor (beta chain) was sequenced for a study of persistence of HIV-infected CD4 T cells. Study-level findings and limits: Antigen-responding cells were enriched for degenerate expanded CDR3beta sequences.

An overlapping HIV-1 Gag peptide pool stimulated these cells at roughly 1 ug/peptide/mL. CD4+ T cells upregulating both CD40 ligand and CD69 were sorted as responding cells. The sample holds one count of this clone. Its antigen is unknown. Sequencing used immunoSEQ version 4 in survey mode. Sequencing was performed with immunoSEQ multiplex PCR; in TCRdb, only in-frame clones are kept and a portion is missing. The sample shows about 32,000 clones, approximately 70% of them seen only once. Germline CDR1 and CDR2: SGHTA and FQGNSA. The CDR3 loop spans 16 amino acids. J was trimmed by 5 bases and V by 5 bases; bases with no gene match: 10.

V gene TRBV7-2 combines with J gene TRBJ2-1; the match to TRBD1 covers 9 bases. This sequence originates from an adult man with HIV who was CMV-seropositive. The sequencing here drew on CD4+ T cells sorted from PBMCs after approximately 20-hour stimulation, taken from a patient who received antiretroviral therapy. As DNA, the CDR3 is TGTGCCAGCAGCCCAAGGACCGGGACAGGGAACAATGAGCAGTTCTTC. Amino acids: CASSPRTGTGNNEQFF.